The TCR beta chain under discussion was sequenced for a study of T-cell memory formation after mild COVID-19. TCR alpha and TCR beta cDNA libraries with sample barcodes and UMIs came from 5'RACE using constant-segment primers. TCRdb reanalysed the 5' RACE reads using MiXCR and keeps one entry per CDR3 protein. The sample has roughly 580,000 distinct CDR3 sequences, 18% seen once. The V end lost 4 bases, the J end lost 7 bases, and 16 bases lay between the germline ends. The CDR3 loop spans 15 amino acids. Per the germline V gene, CDR1 is LGHDT and CDR2 is YNNKEL (reference sequence). Comment on this clonotype: Its antigen is unknown.

Study-wide results and limits: Those CD4+ clones that contracted were mainly in CM and EM (CD8+ ones in EMRA). There was no confirmation that second-wave clones peaking on day 37 were SARS-CoV-2 specific. A subset of responding clones appeared in pre-infection memory, suggesting cross-reactive memory joined.

The chain carries TRBV3-1 and TRBJ2-2, with a weak D call TRBD2 (7 bases). The TCR was taken from an adult woman who had mild COVID-19 (a few samples of this study predate the infection). Cell type and time point are not known. What was sequenced was PBMCs or a T cell subset sorted from them (not recorded which). The CDR3 loop is CASSPPRGEGGELFF. The CDR3 bases are TGTGCCAGCAGCCCCCCTAGGGGGGAGGGCGGGGAGCTGTTTTTT.